These T cell receptor beta chains were read from a single sample in a study of cytomegalovirus exposure and HLA in healthy donors. The table came from immunoSEQ multiplex PCR; TCRdb's copy has only in-frame clones and leaves some out. The sample lists some 250,000 clones, around 87% occurring once. The sequenced sample consisted of PBMCs. The receptors shown here come from a woman aged 18-29 years in good health and CMV-seronegative. Both conserved end residues are part of each CDR3. D genes are given only for firm matches. Some rows mark clone size as missing; the rest say once, few, many or name a class of expanded clone.

size	V	J	D	DNA	CDR3
-	TRBV11-2	TRBJ2-7	-	TGTGCCAGCAGCCGGGATCTCTACGAGCAGTACTTC	CASSRDLYEQYF
-	TRBV18	TRBJ1-2	-	TGTGCCAGCTCACCGAGGGTTGATCTTGGCTACACCTTC	CASSPRVDLGYTF
-	TRBV6-5	TRBJ2-1	TRBD2	TGTGCCAGCAGACCTCTAGCGGGGGGGCGGGATGAGCAGTTCTTC	CASRPLAGGRDEQFF
-	TRBV5-1	TRBJ2-5	TRBD2	TGCGCCAGCAGCATATCGGGGGGAAGGACACGAGGCCAAGAGACCCAGTACTTC	CASSISGGRTRGQETQYF
-	TRBV7-9	TRBJ1-1	TRBD1	TGTGCCAGCAGCCCCCCGGCAGGGGGCGCAAACACTGAAGCTTTCTTT	CASSPPAGGANTEAFF
-	TRBV5-1	TRBJ2-7	TRBD1	TGCGCCAGCAGCTTGGTATCAGGGGGCGGGTACGAGCAGTACTTC	CASSLVSGGGYEQYF
-	TRBV29-1	TRBJ2-1	TRBD2	TGCAGCGTGAAGGGACTAGCGGGAAAAAGCTCCTACAATGAGCAGTTCTTC	CSVKGLAGKSSYNEQFF
-	TRBV10-3	TRBJ2-5	TRBD2	TGTGCCATCTCCCGGGAGGGGGGCCAAGAGACCCAGTACTTC	CAISREGGQETQYF
-	TRBV28	TRBJ1-4	TRBD1	TGTGCCAGCAGTTCCAGGACAGGGGGTTATGAAAAACTGTTTTTT	CASSSRTGGYEKLFF
once	TRBV6-5	TRBJ1-3	-	TGTGCCAGCAGTTACGATGCGGTCTCTGGAAACACCATATATTTT	CASSYDAVSGNTIYF
-	TRBV7-8	TRBJ1-1	-	TGTGCCAGCAGCTTAGGGCAGGGCCGGCGAGGATGGGCTGAAGCTTTCTTT	CASSLGQGRRGWAEAFF
-	TRBV4-1	TRBJ1-5	-	TGCGCCAGCAGCCAAGAGGGGGGGAGCGGCAATCAGCCCCAGCATTTT	CASSQEGGSGNQPQHF
-	TRBV6-6	TRBJ2-3	TRBD2	TGTGCCAGCAGACCTAGCGGGGGCCACACAGATACGCAGTATTTT	CASRPSGGHTDTQYF
-	TRBV6-5	TRBJ2-3	-	TGTGCCAGCAGTTACCGGCTAGCAGCTCTCACAGATACGCAGTATTTT	CASSYRLAALTDTQYF
-	TRBV10-3	TRBJ1-1	-	TGTGCCATCAGTGTGGAGGGGGGGGACACTGAAGCTTTCTTT	CAISVEGGDTEAFF
-	TRBV4-1	TRBJ2-1	TRBD2	TGCGCCAGCAGCCAAGAACCAAGGGCGGGGGTCTACAATGAGCAGTTCTTC	CASSQEPRAGVYNEQFF
-	TRBV19	TRBJ2-3	-	TGTGCCAGTGGACTCGGCACAGATACGCAGTATTTT	CASGLGTDTQYF
once	TRBV6-4	TRBJ2-6	-	TGTGCCAGCAGCCACAACCCCTCCTCTGGGGCCAACGTCCTGACTTTC	CASSHNPSSGANVLTF
few	TRBV27	TRBJ1-2	-	TGTGCCAGCAGCGACTTCTATGGCTACACCTTC	CASSDFYGYTF
-	TRBV19	TRBJ2-1	TRBD2	TGTGCCAGTAGTACATCAGAAACTAGCGGGGGCCTCAATGAGCAGTTCTTC	CASSTSETSGGLNEQFF
-	TRBV7-6	TRBJ1-1	TRBD1	TGTGCCAGCAGCCCGGAGGACAGGGGTGAAGCTTTCTTT	CASSPEDRGEAFF
-	TRBV5-6	TRBJ2-1	TRBD2	TGTGCCAGCAGCTTTATCACTAGCGGACCCTACAATGAGCAGTTCTTC	CASSFITSGPYNEQFF
once	TRBV18	TRBJ1-3	TRBD1	TGTGCCAGCTCGCCTGGAGGACAGGGTTGGGGCACCATATATTTT	CASSPGGQGWGTIYF
-	TRBV6-1	TRBJ1-3	TRBD1	TGTGCCAGCAGCCTTGGGACAGCCGGAAACACCATATATTTT	CASSLGTAGNTIYF
-	TRBV4-1	TRBJ1-2	-	TGCGCCAGCAGCCAAGAGCAGGCCCTCCTCTATGGCTACACCTTC	CASSQEQALLYGYTF
-	TRBV27	TRBJ1-4	-	TGTGCCAGCAGTCCTTATGCTATCTCGCCGTCGGGCGGTCAGGGTCGGGATGAAAAACTGTTTTTT	CASSPYAISPSGGQGRDEKLFF
-	TRBV29-1	TRBJ2-2	TRBD1	TGCAGCGTTAGGACAGGGTTAGGGGAGCTGTTTTTT	CSVRTGLGELFF
-	TRBV9	TRBJ2-5	TRBD2	TGTGCCAGCAGCACCCGGGGTAGCGGGGGCGGAGAGACCCAGTACTTC	CASSTRGSGGGETQYF
-	TRBV9	TRBJ1-2	TRBD1	TGTGCCAGCAGCGCCCGGGACAGGGGGCGGTCTGGCTATGGCTACACCTTC	CASSARDRGRSGYGYTF
once	TRBV5-6	TRBJ1-2	-	TGTGCCAGCAGCTTTAGTGCCCGTGGCTACACCTTC	CASSFSARGYTF
-	TRBV18	TRBJ2-7	-	TGTGCCAGCTCTTTGGGCGAAGAGCAGTACTTC	CASSLGEEQYF
-	TRBV5-1	TRBJ1-4	-	TGCGCCAGCAGCTTGGAGGGCCAGGGTAATGAAAAACTGTTTTTT	CASSLEGQGNEKLFF
-	TRBV28	TRBJ2-3	TRBD2	TGTGCCAGCAGTTTAGCCAGCGGGGGGGCGAATACGCAGTATTTT	CASSLASGGANTQYF
-	TRBV5-8	TRBJ2-7	TRBD1	TGTGCCAGTCATATATGGACAGGGGGCTCCTACGAGCAGTACTTC	CASHIWTGGSYEQYF
once	TRBV4-3	TRBJ1-5	TRBD1	TGCGCCAGCAGCCCCTACTGGACAGGGAATATCAATCAGCCCCAGCATTTT	CASSPYWTGNINQPQHF
-	TRBV27	TRBJ2-4	TRBD1	TGTGCCAGCAGTCTCCACCCCGGGACAGCAGCCAAAAACATTCAGTACTTC	CASSLHPGTAAKNIQYF
-	TRBV28	TRBJ1-4	-	TGTGCCAGCGGAGACAGCGCAACTAATGAAAAACTGTTTTTT	CASGDSATNEKLFF
-	TRBV4-1	TRBJ1-4	TRBD1	TGCGCCAGCAGCCAAACAACAGGGGCAACTAATGAAAAACTGTTTTTT	CASSQTTGATNEKLFF
-	TRBV9	TRBJ2-5	TRBD2	TGTGCCAGCAACCCCGACGGGGGGGACCAAGAGACCCAGTACTTC	CASNPDGGDQETQYF
-	TRBV4-3	TRBJ1-2	TRBD1	TGCGCCAGCAGCCAAGAACCTCGGACAGGGGATGCGCATGGCTACACCTTC	CASSQEPRTGDAHGYTF
-	TRBV19	TRBJ1-6	TRBD1	TGTGCCAGTACCTCCGACAGGGGATATTCACCCCTCCACTTT	CASTSDRGYSPLHF
-	TRBV7-6	TRBJ2-3	TRBD1	TGTGCCAGCAGCCCGACAGGGAAGAATACGCAGTATTTT	CASSPTGKNTQYF
-	TRBV5-4	TRBJ2-5	TRBD2	TGTGCCAGCAGCTCTAGTCTAGCGGGGGTTGAGACCCAGTACTTC	CASSSSLAGVETQYF
-	TRBV7-8	TRBJ2-1	TRBD2	TGTGCCAGCAGCTTAGCGAGTACCCCTCTAGCGGGGGGGCCAGGTGAGCAGTTCTTC	CASSLASTPLAGGPGEQFF
-	TRBV7-9	TRBJ1-6	TRBD1	TGTGCCAGCAGCCCGGGACAGGGTTTGACACCCCTCCACTTT	CASSPGQGLTPLHF
-	TRBV6-5	TRBJ2-5	-	TGTGCCAGCAGTATAGACAGATGGGAGACCCAGTACTTC	CASSIDRWETQYF
-	TRBV29-1	TRBJ1-5	-	TGCAGCGTTTCTGGGGCAGGCAATCAGCCCCAGCATTTT	CSVSGAGNQPQHF
-	TRBV9	TRBJ1-3	TRBD1	TGTGCCAGCAGCGTATTTCGGGACAGGAGGTTGGAAGGAAACACCATATATTTT	CASSVFRDRRLEGNTIYF
-	TRBV27	TRBJ2-7	-	TGTGCCAGTGGTCAAACAGGATCCTACGAGCAGTACTTC	CASGQTGSYEQYF
-	TRBV18	TRBJ1-2	TRBD1	TGTGCCAGCTCACCTTCGACAGGGGGAGATGGCTACACCTTC	CASSPSTGGDGYTF
-	TRBV5-4	TRBJ1-2	-	TGTGCCAGCGGGTCTCGGGAGAAGGGGGGCTACACCTTC	CASGSREKGGYTF
-	TRBV11-1	TRBJ1-1	-	TGTGCCAGCAGCCCTAGTTCAGTTACCGCTGAAGCTTTCTTT	CASSPSSVTAEAFF
-	TRBV19	TRBJ2-1	TRBD2	TGTGCCAGTAGTATAGGGACTAGCTATACCAATGAGCAGTTCTTC	CASSIGTSYTNEQFF
-	TRBV10-2	TRBJ2-5	TRBD2	TGCGCCAGCAAAGGACTAGCGGGGGGCGGAAGTGAGACCCAGTACTTC	CASKGLAGGGSETQYF
-	TRBV28	TRBJ2-7	-	TGTGCCAGCAGCCACGGACAGACCTACGAGCAGTACTTC	CASSHGQTYEQYF
-	TRBV28	TRBJ2-3	TRBD2	TGTGCCAGCATCATTCGGGGGGGCACAGATACGCAGTATTTT	CASIIRGGTDTQYF
-	TRBV6-5	TRBJ1-4	-	TGTGCCAGCAGCCTGCAGGGCACGGCTAATGAAAAACTGTTTTTT	CASSLQGTANEKLFF
few	TRBV2	TRBJ1-4	TRBD1	TGTGCCAGCAGTGGACAGGGACAGGGGAATGAAAAACTGTTTTTT	CASSGQGQGNEKLFF